These 18 T cell receptor beta chains came from one sample sequenced in a study of HIV-infected patients and healthy controls. Reverse transcription used 450 to 500 ng RNA and constant-region primers for alpha and beta. Using multiplexing indices, alpha and beta chain libraries were generated apart by chain-specific third strand synthesis. Via MiXCR, TCRdb re-called the 5' RACE reads, giving one row per CDR3 protein. Here the sample spans over 8,000 distinct CDR3 sequences, roughly a tenth being singletons. No cell fractionation was done, so the repertoire covers all unsorted peripheral blood T cells. The sequenced sample was blood, obtained before antiretroviral therapy. The origin of the receptors is an adult with HIV infection.

This clonotype came up many times. The chain recombines TRBV10-3 with TRBJ2-6; 10 bases line up with TRBD1. This CDR3 has 16 residues. Germline V gene sequence: CDR1 ENHRY, CDR2 SYGVKD. The V segment lost 6 bases and the J segment 1 base; nucleotides outside the gene matches: 3. CDR3: CAIRGTGASGANVLTF. DNA of the CDR3: TGTGCCATCAGGGGGACAGGGGCGTCTGGGGCCAACGTCCTGACTTTC.

By its share, this clonotype is medium-sized. The genes are TRBV3-1 and TRBJ2-3; 8 bases fit TRBD2. Per the germline V gene, CDR1 is LGHDT and CDR2 is YNNKEL (reference sequence). CDR3 length equals 16 residues. The ends lost 4 bases at V and 2 bases at J; junction bases unmatched: 8. The CDR3, as DNA: TGTGCCAGCAGCCCCCGCGGGGGGCGGAACACAGATACGCAGTATTTT. It encodes CASSPRGGRNTDTQYF.

Only a few counts were recorded for this clonotype. This rearrangement joins TRBV19 to TRBJ2-2, with 9 bases identical to TRBD2. The CDR3 has 16 amino acids. Germline CDR1 LNHDA, CDR2 SQIVND (reference sequence). Germline trimming cut 2 bases from V and 7 bases from J; bases unmatched to any gene: 8. The CDR3 sequence is CASSIRAGGRGGELFF. The CDR3 DNA sequence: TGTGCCAGTAGTATAAGAGCGGGAGGCAGGGGCGGGGAGCTGTTTTTT.

The table lists this clonotype with a few counts. This chain joins TRBV5-1 and TRBJ1-2; unclear D gene. Germline assignment: CDR1 SGHRS and CDR2 YFSETQ. Trimming cost V 0 bases and J 3 bases, with 6 bases left between them. The CDR3 sequence is 13 residues long. CDR3 DNA: TGCGCCAGCAGCTTGGTCCCTGACTATGGCTACACCTTC. The encoded protein is CASSLVPDYGYTF.

The sample holds many counts of this clonotype. CDR3 bases: TGCGCCAGCAGCCCGGACAGCTACGAGCAGTACTTC. Protein: CASSPDSYEQYF. V and J are TRBV4-1 and TRBJ2-7; D might be TRBD1 (6 bases). In germline, CDR1 is MGHRA, CDR2 YSYEKL. The length of the CDR3 is 12 residues. The V end lost 4 bases, the J end lost 3 bases, and 7 bases lay between the germline ends.

This clonotype qualifies as medium-sized (0.01 to 0.1%). The gene calls are TRBV7-2 and TRBJ2-1, with D hard to call. Trimming cost V 4 bases and J 0 bases, with 10 bases left between them. The CDR3 is 15 amino acids. Germline assignment: CDR1 SGHTA and CDR2 FQGNSA. The CDR3 spells CASSSAYSSYNEQFF. CDR3 sequence (DNA): TGTGCCAGCAGCTCTGCTTATAGCTCCTACAATGAGCAGTTCTTC.

This clonotype has a count of ten or more. The chain recombines TRBV19 with TRBJ1-5; a weak D match, TRBD1 (5 bases). Trimming cost V 10 bases and J 2 bases, with 15 bases left between them. Germline CDR1 reads LNHDA; CDR2 reads SQIVND (reference sequence). CDR3 length: 14 residues. The CDR3 DNA follows: TGTGCCACCACGATGGGCAGGGGCAATCAGCCCCAGCATTTT. Its protein is CATTMGRGNQPQHF.

This clonotype was seen only a few times. The V gene is TRBV9, the J gene TRBJ2-7, with a possible D match to TRBD2 (7 bases). The CDR3 contains 13 residues. The V and J ends lost 3 bases and 6 bases respectively, with 13 bases between them. The V gene's germline CDR1 is SGDLS and CDR2 YYNGEE. For the CDR3, the DNA is TGTGCCAGCAGCGGAACAGGGAGGGGCGAGCAGTACTTC. It specifies CASSGTGRGEQYF.

At least ten counts were recorded for this clonotype. The chain is built from TRBV9 and TRBJ1-2, with 9 bases lining up with TRBD1. V lost 1 base and J lost 9; bases outside the gene matches: 7. The length of the CDR3 is 14 residues. From germline, CDR1 is SGDLS and CDR2 YYNGEE. The CDR3 DNA sequence: TGTGCCAGCAGCGTAAACAGGGGGCTATCGAGCTACACCTTC. This encodes CASSVNRGLSSYTF.

This clonotype was observed at least ten times. In DNA, the CDR3 is TGTGCCAGCAGCCCATCCCTACCGGTGAGCAATCAGCCCCAGCATTTT. Protein sequence: CASSPSLPVSNQPQHF. The rearrangement links TRBV7-9 to TRBJ1-5; D gene ambiguous. With 5 bases removed from V and 1 base from J, the gap between germline ends came to 15 bases. CDR1 is SEHNR, CDR2 FQNEAQ, per germline (reference sequence). CDR3 length: 16 residues.

This clonotype was recorded many times. The chain joins TRBV7-6 to TRBJ1-4, with D perhaps TRBD1 (5 bases). V lost 4 bases and J lost 7, with 19 bases in between. This CDR3 comprises 16 residues. From germline, CDR1 is SGHVS and CDR2 FNYEAQ. The CDR3 here is CASSSSLRDSSEKLFF. The CDR3 DNA follows: TGTGCCAGCAGCTCTAGCCTCAGGGATTCGAGTGAAAAACTGTTTTTT.

In its sample, this clonotype was seen many times. This chain connects TRBV28 to TRBJ2-5; D uncertain. Germline-derived CDR1 and CDR2 are MDHEN and SYDVKM. Trimming left V 4 bases short and J 1 base short, with 4 bases between. This CDR3 has 12 amino acids. The CDR3 spells CASSWPQETQYF. The CDR3 region has the DNA TGTGCCAGCAGTTGGCCCCAAGAGACCCAGTACTTC.

By sample fraction, this clonotype is medium-sized. This sequence joins TRBV7-6 and TRBJ2-7, with 7 bases identical to TRBD1. The germline V gene has CDR1 SGHVS and CDR2 FNYEAQ. With 2 bases clipped from V and 1 base from J, the junction kept 8 bases outside the gene matches. The CDR3 totals 16 residues. CDR3 protein: CASSLSTGTASYEQYF. CDR3 in DNA: TGTGCCAGCAGCTTATCCACCGGGACAGCGTCCTACGAGCAGTACTTC.

This clonotype has at least ten counts. The V call is TRBV27, the J call TRBJ2-5; TRBD2 matches at 10 bases. The V gene end was trimmed by 0 bases and the J gene end by 4 bases; junction bases not matched to a gene: 5. The CDR3 has 16 residues. Per the germline V gene, CDR1 is MNHEY and CDR2 is SMNVEV (reference sequence). CDR3 loop: CASSLSTLAGAETQYF. CDR3 in DNA: TGTGCCAGCAGTTTATCGACGCTAGCGGGAGCAGAGACCCAGTACTTC.

Ten or more counts support this clonotype. The chain recombines TRBV29-1 with TRBJ2-1; D might be TRBD2 (6 bases). Germline V gives CDR1 SQVTM, CDR2 ANQGSEA. With 8 bases removed from V and 5 bases from J, the gap between germline ends came to 19 bases. This CDR3 spans 14 amino acids. The CDR3 reads CSSRTGGINNEQFF. CDR3 bases: TGCAGCTCAAGGACTGGAGGGATCAACAATGAGCAGTTCTTC.

By frequency in the sample, this clonotype is medium-sized. This rearrangement joins TRBV27 to TRBJ2-7; 10 nucleotides agree with TRBD1. The CDR3 length is 13 residues. Trimming took 4 bases from V and 6 from J; bases not matched to a gene: 3. Germline values: CDR1 MNHEY, CDR2 SMNVEV (reference sequence). CDR3 loop: CASSWDRGGEQYF. CDR3 coding DNA: TGTGCCAGCAGTTGGGACAGGGGTGGCGAGCAGTACTTC.

Ten or more counts support this clonotype. The rearrangement joins TRBV7-9 to TRBJ1-4; no definite D call. CDR1 and CDR2 from the germline V gene are SEHNR and FQNEAQ (reference sequence). Trimming removed 1 base at V and 8 bases at J, with 5 bases between. The CDR3 is 12 residues long. DNA of the CDR3: TGTGCCAGCAGCTTAGAGCCCGAAAAACTGTTTTTT. This gives the protein CASSLEPEKLFF.

V gene TRBV6-2 or TRBV6-3 combines with J gene TRBJ1-1; D is unresolved. There are 12 residues in the CDR3. Germline V CDR1 and CDR2: MNHEY, SVGEGT. V gave up 8 bases and J gave up 0 bases, with 7 bases separating them. The CDR3 nucleotides read TGTGCCAGCGCAACAGTGAACACTGAAGCTTTCTTT. Protein product: CASATVNTEAFF.